Included here is one TCR beta chain sequence, with context. These data are taken from a study of control samples from healthy donors and cancer patients. Method: immunoSEQ multiplex PCR; TCRdb's copy keeps in-frame clones and lacks some. The repertoire has around 53,000 clones, about nine tenths of them found once; the top ten carry 11% to 15%. V dropped 1 base and J dropped 1 base, with 20 bases sitting between them. This CDR3 contains 19 residues. The germline CDR1 and CDR2 sequences are SGHNT and YENEEA. The clonotype originates from a man aged 55 to 69 with head and neck cancer. The chain joins TRBV11-3 to TRBJ1-5; no clear D gene. The specimen was PBMCs. CDR3 region: CASSLVRVDDRLSNQPQHF. As DNA, the CDR3 is TGTGCCAGCAGCTTAGTGAGGGTGGACGATAGGTTAAGCAATCAGCCCCAGCATTTT.